This note documents a single TCR beta chain sequence. Its antigen remains unknown. The data derive from a study of shared clonotypes between healthy human individuals. For the study at large: CD8 memory received one plate per donor, CD8 naive two, CD4 memory three and CD4 naive three. General observations from the study: Represented diversity, genetic and exposure-history alike, was limited by few donors.

Per the authors' pipeline: Junction-only sequences produced by ImmunoSEQ had no quality scores, so filtering differed. Measured with immunoSEQ multiplex PCR; TCRdb has only the in-frame clones, and not every one. The D gene and trimming were derived from the DNA, and the V and J assignments and clone size from that table. The table shows around 2.1 million clones, with under 95% occurring only once. CD45RO-negative cells were positively selected for CCR7, leaving out terminally differentiated effector memory CD45RA+ cells. Germline CDR1 and CDR2: MRHNA and SNTAGT. This CDR3 region has 13 residues. V lost 3 bases, J lost 8 bases, and 12 bases lay in between.

The material sequenced was naive CD8+ T cells from PBMCs. The rearrangement uses TRBV6-4 and TRBJ2-3; D gene ambiguous. The receptor's source is a man younger than 35 in good health. Some clones in this sample may be carry-over from other donors' samples. For the CDR3, the DNA is TGTGCCAGCAGTGATAGTCCCGGGCCTACGCAGTATTTT. Its translation is CASSDSPGPTQYF.